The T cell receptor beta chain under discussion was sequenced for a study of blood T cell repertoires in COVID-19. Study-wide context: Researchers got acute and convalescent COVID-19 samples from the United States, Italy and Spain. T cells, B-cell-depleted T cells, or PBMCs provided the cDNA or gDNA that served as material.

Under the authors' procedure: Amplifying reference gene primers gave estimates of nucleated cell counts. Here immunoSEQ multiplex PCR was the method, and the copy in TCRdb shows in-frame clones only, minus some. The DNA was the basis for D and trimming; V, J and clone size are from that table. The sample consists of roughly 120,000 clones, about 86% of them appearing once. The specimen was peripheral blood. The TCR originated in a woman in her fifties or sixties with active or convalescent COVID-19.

CDR3 coding DNA: TGTGCCAGCAGTGTATATCAGGGGGGTCAGGCGGCGCAGTATTTT. This codes for CASSVYQGGQAAQYF. The V gene is TRBV2, the J gene TRBJ2-3, with D possibly being TRBD1 (7 bases). Trimming left V 4 bases short and J 10 bases short, with 21 bases between. Germline V CDR1 and CDR2: SNHLY, FYNNEI. CDR3 size: 15 residues.